What follows describes a single T cell receptor (beta chain). The data stem from a study of blood T cell repertoires in COVID-19. The V gene end was trimmed by 6 bases and the J gene end by 4 bases; junction bases not matched to a gene: 10. Looked up from germline, CDR1 is LNHDA and CDR2 is SQIVND (reference sequence). The CDR3 runs to 15 residues. Participants were aged about 18 to 90 years, lived in 24 US areas, and enrolled virtually. How the authors handled the data: Using reference gene primer amplification, nucleated cell counts were estimated. Generated by immunoSEQ multiplex PCR, the TCRdb table keeps only in-frame clones and is missing some. From that table come the V and J calls and clone size; the DNA was used to work out D and trimming. The sample holds about 400,000 clones, nearly 90% seen once.

The genes are TRBV19 and TRBJ1-2, with 8 bases matching TRBD1. Sequencing was done on a sample of PBMCs or T cells enriched from blood (not recorded which). This sequence was found in a woman in her 40s with acute COVID-19. The CDR3 DNA reads TGTGCCAGTAGCATGACCGGGACAGGTCCCTATGGCTACACCTTC. It specifies CASSMTGTGPYGYTF.